These 7 T cell receptor beta chains share one sample of origin, sequenced in a study of cytomegalovirus exposure and HLA in healthy donors. The PCR made use of 60 Vbeta and 13 Jbeta primers. The protocol was immunoSEQ multiplex PCR, while the TCRdb copy is restricted to in-frame clones and leaves out a portion. The sample lists 85,000 to 95,000 clones; under 80% were seen once. The source material was PBMCs. Receptors originate from a woman between 25 and 40 years old in good health and CMV-seronegative.

This clone has a handful of counts. The rearrangement uses TRBV19 and TRBJ2-1; unclear D gene. CDR3 size: 14 residues. Germline V CDR1 and CDR2: LNHDA, SQIVND (reference sequence). Trimming shortened V by 3 bases and J by 7 bases, and 13 bases separated the two germline ends. CDR3: CASSISSLVNEQFF. Written as DNA, the CDR3 is TGTGCCAGTAGTATTAGCTCCCTCGTGAATGAGCAGTTCTTC. The complete variable domain, with remaining parts taken from reference TRBV19 and TRBJ2-1, reads DGGITQSPKYLFRKEGQNVTLSCEQNLNHDAMYWYRQDPGQGLRLIYYSQIVNDFQKGDIAEGYSVSREKKESFPLTVTSAQKNPTAFYLCASSISSLVNEQFFGPGTRLTVL.

V and J are TRBV28 and TRBJ1-2, with 9 bases lining up with TRBD1. CDR1 is MDHEN and CDR2 is SYDVKM in the germline V gene. This CDR3 comprises 16 residues. Trimming at V came to 2 bases and at J to 2 bases, leaving 6 bases not matched to a gene. The CDR3 loop reads CASSLPGTGKNYGYTF. The CDR3 DNA sequence: TGTGCCAGCAGTTTACCTGGGACAGGGAAAAACTATGGCTACACCTTC.

This clone showed up just once. V gene TRBV21-1 combines with J gene TRBJ1-5. TRBV21-1 is a pseudogene. This CDR3 region has 16 residues. CDR3: CASSKVRSYSNQPQHF. Written as DNA, the CDR3 is TGTGCCAGCAGCAAAGTTCGATCCTATAGCAATCAGCCCCAGCATTTT.

This sequence joins TRBV7-2 and TRBJ2-1, with 9 positions matching TRBD2. This CDR3 has 15 residues. The germline V gene encodes CDR1 SGHTA and CDR2 FQGNSA. V lost 1 base, J lost 5 bases, and 3 bases stayed unmatched. CDR3 residues: CASSLVAGGHNEQFF. As DNA, the CDR3 is TGTGCCAGCAGCTTAGTTGCGGGGGGGCACAATGAGCAGTTCTTC.

The sample holds a few counts of this clone. The V call is TRBV11-2, the J call TRBJ1-2; D remains ambiguous. Trimming left V 1 base short and J 4 bases short, with 7 bases between. Germline V lookup: CDR1 SGHAT, CDR2 FQNNGV. This CDR3 is 13 amino acids long. The CDR3 is CASSLATIYGYTF. CDR3 DNA: TGTGCCAGCAGCTTAGCGACTATCTATGGCTACACCTTC.

The chain is built from TRBV18 and TRBJ1-1; 11 bases are shared with TRBD1. After removal of 4 bases from V and 2 bases from J, the junction contained 9 bases not matched to a gene. The CDR3 totals 17 residues. The V gene's germline CDR1 is KGHSH and CDR2 LQKENI. The CDR3: CASSLYGQGALNTEAFF. CDR3 DNA sequence: TGTGCCAGCTCACTATACGGACAGGGGGCTCTTAACACTGAAGCTTTCTTT. The full variable domain, rest sourced from reference TRBV18 and TRBJ1-1, is NAGVMQNPRHLVRRRGQEARLRCSPMKGHSHVYWYRQLPEEGLKFMVYLQKENIIDESGMPKERFSAEFPKEGPSILRIQQVVRGDSAAYFCASSLYGQGALNTEAFFGQGTRLTVV.

The sample holds a few counts of this clone. The rearrangement uses TRBV9 and TRBJ2-7; 8 nucleotides line up with TRBD2. This CDR3 region has 15 residues. CDR1 is SGDLS and CDR2 is YYNGEE in the germline V gene. The V and J ends lost 0 bases and 6 bases, in that order; junction bases with no gene match: 8. CDR3 DNA sequence: TGTGCCAGCAGCGTAGCCGGGGGGGCTAATGGCGAGCAGTACTTC. Its protein is CASSVAGGANGEQYF.